These 20 T cell receptor beta chains share one sample of origin, sequenced in a study of shared clonotypes between healthy human individuals (dated by TCRdb to 2020 to 2021). The library was built by means of the immunoSEQ multiplex PCR assay. TCRdb limited this immuneACCESS table to in-frame rearrangements with V and J called. A share of clones is missing; checked studies link under half to unresolved V genes, and the rest is unexplained. The sample yields about 560,000 clones; roughly 79% were counted once. The top ten clones comprise around 12% of the sample. Sample: PBMCs. These receptors all come from a woman aged 40 to 50 in good health. Some clones in this sample may be carry-over from other donors' samples.

This clone was counted a single time. V usage is TRBV18 and J usage is TRBJ1-5; no clear D gene. The CDR3 extends over 13 amino acids. The ends were cut back, 4 bases at V and 5 bases at J, with 9 bases in the middle. Germline V CDR1 and CDR2: KGHSH, LQKENI. DNA of the CDR3: TGTGCCAGCTCACGCGTCGAAGATCAGCCCCAGCATTTT. Amino acid sequence: CASSRVEDQPQHF.

This clone was picked up one time. The chain carries TRBV15 and TRBJ2-7; the D gene could be TRBD1 or TRBD2 (6 bases each). The CDR3 loop spans 16 amino acids. The germline V gene encodes CDR1 LNHNV and CDR2 YYDKDF (reference sequence). The ends were cut back, 0 bases at V and 5 bases at J, with 17 bases in the middle. CDR3 DNA: TGTGCCACCAGCAGAGATCGTGGACTACAGGGCCACGAGCAGTACTTC. Its translation is CATSRDRGLQGHEQYF.

V usage is TRBV18 and J usage is TRBJ1-1; 8 bases line up with TRBD1. This CDR3 spans 15 amino acids. CDR1 and CDR2 from the germline V gene are KGHSH and LQKENI. V lost 3 bases, J lost 1 base, and 4 bases stayed unmatched. In nucleotides, the CDR3 is TGTGCCAGCTCACCCAGACAGGGGAGGAACACTGAAGCTTTCTTT. Translated, it gives CASSPRQGRNTEAFF.

The rearrangement uses TRBV5-5 and TRBJ1-4; D is uncertain. The germline V gene has CDR1 SGHKS and CDR2 YYEKEE (reference sequence). The length of the CDR3 is 13 residues. V gave up 0 bases and J gave up 8 bases, with 8 bases separating them. The CDR3 region is CASSLGPIEKLFF. The CDR3, as DNA: TGTGCCAGCAGCTTGGGGCCGATAGAAAAACTGTTTTTT.

This clone has a handful of counts. The V gene is TRBV6-5, the J gene TRBJ1-1; 7 positions agree with TRBD1. V shed 5 bases, J shed 4 bases, and the junction held 1 base outside the gene matches. Germline V gives CDR1 MNHEY, CDR2 SVGAGI. The CDR3 is 12 amino acids. The CDR3 DNA follows: TGTGCCAGCAGTCGGACAGGCACTGAAGCTTTCTTT. Amino acids: CASSRTGTEAFF.

This clone occurred a few times. The CDR3 DNA reads TGTGCCAGCAGCTTGGACAGGGGCGAAAAACTGTTTTTT. Residues: CASSLDRGEKLFF. The V call is TRBV5-6, the J call TRBJ1-4, with TRBD1 identical over 7 bases. Germline loops: CDR1 SGHDT, CDR2 YYEEEE. This CDR3 is built from 13 residues. With 0 bases clipped from V and 8 bases from J, the junction kept 1 base outside the gene matches.

The chain uses TRBV2 and TRBJ2-7; the match to TRBD2 covers 14 bases. The CDR3 extends over 20 amino acids. Trimming at V came to 5 bases and at J to 1 base, leaving 16 bases not matched to a gene. Germline-derived CDR1 and CDR2 are SNHLY and FYNNEI. CDR3 loop: CASSPLGLAGENGPSYEQYF. The CDR3 DNA follows: TGTGCCAGCAGTCCCCTGGGACTAGCGGGAGAAAATGGCCCATCCTACGAGCAGTACTTC. Complete variable domain (other parts from reference TRBV2 and TRBJ2-7): EPEVTQTPSHQVTQMGQEVILRCVPISNHLYFYWYRQILGQKVEFLVSFYNNEISEKSEIFDDQFSVERPDGSNFTLKIRSTKLEDSAMYFCASSPLGLAGENGPSYEQYFGPGTRLTVT.

The chain uses TRBV11-2 and TRBJ1-1; D may be TRBD1 (5 bases). The CDR3 spans 13 residues. Trimming removed 1 base from V and 4 bases from J, with 7 bases in between. The germline gives CDR1 SGHAT, CDR2 FQNNGV. CDR3 sequence reads: CASSLVGGTEAFF. In DNA form, the CDR3 reads TGTGCCAGCAGCTTAGTGGGGGGCACTGAAGCTTTCTTT.

The CDR3 region has the DNA TGTGCCAGTGACTCCTACAATGAGCAGTTCTTC. Its translation: CASDSYNEQFF. This sequence joins TRBV2 and TRBJ2-1, with no clear D. Germline V gene lookup returns CDR1 SNHLY and CDR2 FYNNEI. The CDR3 extends over 11 amino acids. The V gene lost 9 bases and the J gene lost 0 bases, with 3 bases spanning the gap.

The V call is TRBV5-1, the J call TRBJ2-3; TRBD1 is a possible D gene (6 bases). This CDR3 spans 14 amino acids. Germline V gene data show CDR1 as SGHRS and CDR2 as YFSETQ. V lost 3 bases to trimming and J lost 4 bases, with 12 bases between them. CDR3 loop: CASSSTGISDTQYF. CDR3 nucleotide sequence: TGCGCCAGCAGCTCCACAGGGATTTCAGATACGCAGTATTTT.

CDR3 sequence (DNA): TGTGCCAGCAGCAACGCGGGGGGTTCTGGGGCCAACGTCCTGACTTTC. This codes for CASSNAGGSGANVLTF. The V and J genes are TRBV5-8 and TRBJ2-6; 8 bases are shared with TRBD2. Trimming removed 4 bases from V and 1 base from J; junction bases left unmatched: 4. Per the germline V gene, CDR1 is SGHTS and CDR2 is YDEGEE. The CDR3 runs to 16 residues.

The chain uses TRBV6-1 and TRBJ2-7, with a weak D call TRBD2 (5 bases). This CDR3 spans 10 amino acids. Per germline, CDR1 MNHNS and CDR2 SASEGT. The CDR3: CTTGLYEQYF. The CDR3 DNA sequence: TGTACTACTGGACTCTACGAGCAGTACTTC.

Comment on this clone: At one boundary the junction diverges from the germline segment, which might be a read error. Distinct nucleotide sequences in the sample also encode this CDR3. CDR3 nucleotides: TGCGCCTGGACCATGCGGGGGAAACTAGCGGAGCCGCTGAACACAGGGGAGCTGTTTTTT. It translates to CAWTMRGKLAEPLNTGELFF. The rearrangement links TRBV30 to TRBJ2-2; 8 bases line up with TRBD2. Germline CDR1 GTSNPN, CDR2 SVGIG (reference sequence). The CDR3 is 20 amino acids. Together with reference TRBV30 and TRBJ2-2, the CDR3 gives the full variable domain: SQTIHQWPATLVQPVGSPLSLECTVEGTSNPNLYWYRQAAGRGLQLLFYSVGIGQISSEVPQNLSASRPQDRQFILSSKKLLLSDSGFYLCAWTMRGKLAEPLNTGELFFGEGSRLTVL.

This chain uses TRBV14 with TRBJ2-7; tentative D call: TRBD1 (6 bases). The germline V gene has CDR1 SGHDN and CDR2 FVKESK. The CDR3 contains 14 residues. Trimming took 4 bases from V and 1 from J, leaving 11 bases between them. The CDR3 is CASSLYRESYEQYF. The CDR3 nucleotides read TGTGCCAGCAGCCTCTACAGGGAGTCCTACGAGCAGTACTTC.

In its sample, this clone was seen once. At one end, the junction sequence differs from germline, possibly due to a read error. The chain recombines TRBV7-7 with TRBJ2-5; D gene ambiguous. Germline V lookup: CDR1 SSHAT, CDR2 FNYEAQ (reference sequence). The CDR3 contains 14 residues. The CDR3 region has the DNA TGTGCTAGCAGCTTAGGAGTTGCACAAGAGACCCAGTACTTC. This sequence encodes CASSLGVAQETQYF. Full variable domain (outside the CDR3, taken from reference TRBV7-7 and TRBJ2-5): GAGVSQSPRYKVTKRGQDVTLRCDPISSHATLYWYQQALGQGPEFLTYFNYEAQPDKSGLPSDRFSAERPEGSISTLTIQRTEQRDSAMYRCASSLGVAQETQYFGPGTRLLVL.

Only a few counts were recorded for this clone. This chain links TRBV10-2 with TRBJ1-1; D gene unclear. The CDR3 length is 11 residues. Trimming took 5 bases from V and 6 from J, leaving 7 bases between them. CDR1 is WSHSY and CDR2 is SAAADI in the germline V gene. The CDR3 DNA follows: TGCGCCAGCAGTAGAGCCTCTGAAGCTTTCTTT. This encodes CASSRASEAFF.

This sequence joins TRBV19 and TRBJ2-7, with TRBD2 matching 12 bases. V lost 6 bases, J lost 2 bases, and 5 bases stayed unmatched. The CDR3 is 15 amino acids. In germline, CDR1 is LNHDA, CDR2 SQIVND (reference sequence). This chain's CDR3 is CASSTGLAGTYEQYF. The DNA of the CDR3 is TGTGCCAGTAGCACCGGACTAGCGGGAACCTACGAGCAGTACTTC.

The genes are TRBV7-2 and TRBJ2-2; D possibly uses TRBD1 or TRBD2 (5 bases each). CDR3 length equals 14 residues. Germline V gene sequence: CDR1 SGHTA, CDR2 FQGNSA. V lost 8 bases to trimming and J lost 5 bases, with 15 bases between them. CDR3 sequence: CASHTGRGTGELFF. The CDR3 nucleotides are TGTGCCAGCCATACGGGAAGGGGTACCGGGGAGCTGTTTTTT.

The chain is built from TRBV9 and TRBJ2-1, with D possibly matching TRBD2 (5 bases). Germline V gives CDR1 SGDLS, CDR2 YYNGEE. The CDR3 totals 13 residues. The V end was cut by 7 bases, the J end by 3 bases, with 11 bases between. The DNA for the CDR3 is TGTGCCAGCGGGCCCCGGGGCTACAATGAGCAGTTCTTC. Its protein is CASGPRGYNEQFF.

This chain joins TRBV5-1 and TRBJ1-4, with TRBD1 as a possible D gene (5 bases). CDR1 is SGHRS and CDR2 is YFSETQ in the germline V gene. The CDR3 contains 16 residues. V was trimmed by 7 bases and J by 3 bases, leaving 19 bases between them. CDR3 protein: CASHDGGAGANEKLFF. The CDR3 bases are TGCGCCAGCCACGATGGAGGGGCCGGTGCTAATGAAAAACTGTTTTTT.